This T cell receptor (beta chain) was sequenced in a study of shared clonotypes between healthy human individuals. V was clipped by 10 bases and J by 3 bases; unmatched bases: 13. CDR3 length: 16 amino acids. From germline, CDR1 is SEHNR and CDR2 FQNEAQ (reference sequence). This clone occurred once. Sequencing was performed with immunoSEQ multiplex PCR; in TCRdb, only in-frame clones are kept and a portion is missing. The sample lists 900,000 to 1,200,000 clones, 75% to 85% seen once, with 0.55% to 0.7% in the top ten. The chain is built from TRBV7-9 and TRBJ2-2; TRBD1 matches at 8 bases. The source material was memory CD4+ T cells from PBMCs. Subset: CD45RA-negative fraction. The sequence came from a man aged 18-30 years in good health. Some clones in this sample may be carry-over from other donors' samples. The DNA of the CDR3 is TGTGCCACCCGTGGGGGACCACAGGGGGACACCGGGGAGCTGTTTTTT. This sequence encodes CATRGGPQGDTGELFF.